This T cell receptor beta chain was sequenced in a study of T cell responses to AZD1222 COVID-19 vaccine. Sequenced by immunoSEQ multiplex PCR; TCRdb stores in-frame clones only, minus some. The sample lists hundreds of thousands of clones, 93% occurring once. General study results and limits: Dominant at 160-218 and 743-854, vaccine-associated CD4 TCRs also spanned spike.

The germline V gene encodes CDR1 MNHEY and CDR2 SVGAGI. The CDR3 length is 15 residues. The V and J ends lost 6 bases and 10 bases, in that order; junction bases with no gene match: 11. Concerning this clone itself: The antigen is unknown.

The receptor's source is an adult in good health. The J gene is TRBJ2-1, the V gene TRBV6-5; 11 bases align to TRBD2. This material consisted of peripheral blood, taken on day 0 of MenACWY control vaccination. The CDR3 bases are TGTGCCAGCAGCCAGGGGGGACTAGCGGTAGGGGAGCAGTTCTTC. Translated: CASSQGGLAVGEQFF.